This T cell receptor (beta chain) was identified in a study of OX40 agonist ivuxolimab in advanced cancers. V dropped 3 bases and J dropped 5; count of bases not matched to a gene: 3. CDR3 size: 12 residues. CDR1 and CDR2 (germline): SQVTM, ANQGSEA. TCRdb's table, derived via immunoSEQ multiplex PCR, lists solely in-frame clones and lacks some. The sample contains 53,000 or so clones, roughly 80% of which appear only once. Sequenced here: CD4+ or CD8+ T cells sorted from blood, sampled in a trial of the OX40 agonist ivuxolimab. This sequence joins TRBV29-1 and TRBJ2-5; 7 bases match TRBD1. The sequence was collected from an adult with an advanced solid tumor such as melanoma, head and neck, liver or kidney cancer. The CDR3 protein is CSVETGTETQYF. CDR3 in DNA: TGCAGCGTTGAGACAGGGACGGAGACCCAGTACTTC.